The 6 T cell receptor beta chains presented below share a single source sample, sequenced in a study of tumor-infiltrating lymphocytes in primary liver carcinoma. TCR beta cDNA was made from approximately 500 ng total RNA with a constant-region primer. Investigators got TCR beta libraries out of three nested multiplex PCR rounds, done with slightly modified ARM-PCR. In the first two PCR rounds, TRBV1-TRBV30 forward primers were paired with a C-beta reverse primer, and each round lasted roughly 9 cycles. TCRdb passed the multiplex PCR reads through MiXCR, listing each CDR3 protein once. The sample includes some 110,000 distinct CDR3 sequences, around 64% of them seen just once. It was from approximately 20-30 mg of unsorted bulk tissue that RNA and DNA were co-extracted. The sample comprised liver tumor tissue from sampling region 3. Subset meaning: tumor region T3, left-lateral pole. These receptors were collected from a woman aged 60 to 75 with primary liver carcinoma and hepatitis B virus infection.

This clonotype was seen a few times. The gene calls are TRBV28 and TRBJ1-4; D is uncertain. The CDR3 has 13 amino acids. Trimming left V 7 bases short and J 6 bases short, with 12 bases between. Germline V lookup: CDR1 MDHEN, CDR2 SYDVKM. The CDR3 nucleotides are TGTGCCAGCAATGGGCAGAACGATGAAAAACTGTTTTTT. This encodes CASNGQNDEKLFF.

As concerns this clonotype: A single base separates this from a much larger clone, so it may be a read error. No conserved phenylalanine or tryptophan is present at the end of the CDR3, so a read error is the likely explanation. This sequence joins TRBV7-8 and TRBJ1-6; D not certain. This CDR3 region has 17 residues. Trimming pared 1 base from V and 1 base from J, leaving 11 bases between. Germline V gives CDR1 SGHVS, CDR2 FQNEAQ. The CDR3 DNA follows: TGTGCCAGCAGCTTAGGAAAGGGAAGGTCCTATAATTCACCCCTCCACTCT. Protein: CASSLGKGRSYNSPLHS.

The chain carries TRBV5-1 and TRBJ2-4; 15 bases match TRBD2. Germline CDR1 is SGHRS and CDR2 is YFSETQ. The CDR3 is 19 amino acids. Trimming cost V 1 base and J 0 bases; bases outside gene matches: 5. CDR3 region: CASSLNGGLAGGAKNIQYF. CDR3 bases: TGCGCCAGCAGCTTGAACGGGGGACTAGCGGGAGGAGCCAAAAACATTCAGTACTTC.

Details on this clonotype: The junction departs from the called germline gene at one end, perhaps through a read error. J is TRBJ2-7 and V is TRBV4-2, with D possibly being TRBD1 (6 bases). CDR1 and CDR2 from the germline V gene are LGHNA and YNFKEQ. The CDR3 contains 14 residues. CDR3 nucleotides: TGTGTCAGCAGCCAGGAACAGGGAGACTACGAGCAGTACTTC. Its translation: CVSSQEQGDYEQYF.

The CDR3 spells CASSYPAGGSTGELFF. The CDR3 DNA is TGTGCCAGCAGTTACCCAGCGGGAGGGAGTACCGGGGAGCTGTTTTTT. The chain employs TRBV6-6 and TRBJ2-2; TRBD2 agrees at 10 bases. The CDR3 runs 16 residues. From germline, CDR1 is MNHNY and CDR2 SVGAGI (reference sequence). Trimming at V came to 2 bases and at J to 5 bases, leaving 5 bases not matched to a gene.

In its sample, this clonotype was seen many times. The CDR3 coding sequence is TGTGCCAGCAGTGAAGCGAGGACAGGGGTTGGCTACACCTTC. This gives the protein CASSEARTGVGYTF. The chain recombines TRBV6-1 with TRBJ1-2; 9 positions agree with TRBD1. After removal of 0 bases from V and 7 bases from J, the junction contained 3 bases not matched to a gene. Germline lookup yields CDR1 MNHNS and CDR2 SASEGT. This CDR3 has 14 amino acids.